These 3 T cell receptor beta chains came from one sample sequenced in a study of sequential checkpoint blockade in melanoma. Treatment specified: randomized to nivolumab then ipilimumab (arm A) or the reverse (arm B). Generated by immunoSEQ multiplex PCR, the TCRdb table keeps only in-frame clones and is missing some. The sample holds 13,000 or so clones, more than 75% seen once. The sample was CD8+ T cells sorted from blood (inferred from file names), taken from a patient given nivolumab and ipilimumab in sequence. The receptors derive from a human donor with melanoma.

This CDR3 is CAIKVGGQDYEQYF. CDR3 in DNA: TGTGCCATCAAGGTGGGGGGACAGGACTACGAGCAGTACTTC. The V call is TRBV10-3, the J call TRBJ2-7; 8 bases are a match to TRBD1. CDR1 ENHRY and CDR2 SYGVKD come from the germline V gene. Trimming at V came to 7 bases and at J to 3 bases, leaving 8 bases not matched to a gene. This CDR3 comprises 14 residues.

This clone turned up a few times. V is TRBV11-2 and J is TRBJ1-6, with TRBD1 matching 7 bases. V trimming: 5 bases; J trimming: 10 bases; junction bases outside the gene matches: 11. CDR1 is SGHAT, CDR2 FQNNGV, per germline. The CDR3 loop spans 15 amino acids. CDR3 amino acids: CASSNPPGQRSPLHF. The CDR3 DNA is TGTGCCAGCAGCAATCCCCCGGGACAGAGATCACCCCTCCACTTT.

This clone was seen just once. DNA for the CDR3: TGTGCCAGCACGGCGGGAGCCTCCCATTTTGATGAGCAGTTCTTC. This translates into CASTAGASHFDEQFF. The gene calls are TRBV28 and TRBJ2-1, with TRBD2 matching 7 bases. The length of the CDR3 is 15 residues. Germline assignment: CDR1 MDHEN and CDR2 SYDVKM. The J segment lost 8 bases and the V segment lost 7 bases, leaving 14 bases of the junction unmatched. Full variable domain (missing parts from reference TRBV28 and TRBJ2-1): DVKVTQSSRYLVKRTGEKVFLECVQDMDHENMFWYRQDPGLGLRLIYFSYDVKMKEKGDIPEGYSVSREKKERFSLILESASTNQTSMYLCASTAGASHFDEQFFGPGTRLTVL.